This T cell receptor beta chain emerged from a study of cytomegalovirus exposure and HLA in healthy donors. Overall study findings and caveats: Accurate prediction of HLA-A and HLA-B alleles (for most subjects) was reportedly achieved from TCR beta sequences. Segments of the TCR beta V type were, in most cases, productive about 87% or about 30% of the time in an earlier analysis. Later on, a genetic analysis was performed. It linked a missense variant in DCLRE1C with V- and J-gene trimming of TCR beta. Links to common viral pathogens appeared, in a later analysis, for several of the most significant clusters.

A note on this clone: As yet, its antigen is unknown.

The germline V gene has CDR1 MGHDK and CDR2 SYGVNS. The V end lost 4 bases, the J end lost 1 base, and 4 bases lay between the germline ends. CDR3 length: 12 amino acids. The PCR made use of 60 Vbeta and 13 Jbeta primers. Produced via immunoSEQ multiplex PCR; TCRdb's table is partial and in-frame only. The table includes about 190,000 clones, over 60% detected once. This clonotype originated in a woman aged 40-49 years in good health and CMV-seronegative. Specimen: PBMCs. The V gene is TRBV25-1, the J gene TRBJ1-2; no reliable D call. The CDR3 region is CASSAINYGYTF. As DNA, the CDR3 is TGTGCCAGCAGTGCCATTAACTATGGCTACACCTTC.